The present entry profiles one T cell receptor (beta chain) with its context. Its antigen is not yet known. Base qualities are not recorded, but no much larger clone differs from it by a single base. RNA was isolated from bulk, unsorted tissue, and RNA quality was assessed with a NanoDrop ND-1000 and an Agilent 2100. Distant non-tumor tissue taken more than 3 cm from the tumor edge was used as the normal lung sample. Donors were newly diagnosed lung cancer patients admitted for thoracic surgery in China between August and November 2014, without prior chemotherapy. Patients with previous radiotherapy or chemotherapy, or with another concurrent cancer, were excluded from the study. Surgical tissue pieces of about 1-2.3 cm3 were preserved in RNAlater solution and were kept at -80 degrees C until use. Based on the germline V gene, the CDR1 and CDR2 sequences are MNHEY and SVGAGI. The junction shows trimming of 2 bases on V and 4 bases on J, plus 8 bases between the germline ends. The CDR3 has 13 amino acids, counting the end cysteine and phenylalanine. Left in the record is the CDR3 DNA by itself, 39 bases read in frame from the first base.

Libraries came from multiplex PCR. TCRdb lists the instrument as Illumina HiSeq 2500. TCRbeta libraries were constructed through three rounds of nested PCR with primers (Table S4) according to protocols modified from ARM-PCR. Before sequencing, PCR products of 200-500 bp were excised from the gel and purified with the QIAquick gel extraction kit. The authors processed their data as follows. Reads were cleaned with Trimmomatic, merged with FLASH into complete CDR3 sequences, and assigned to V(D)J germline segments with MiTCR. VDJtools was used to compute clonal diversity as the inverse Simpson's index. Productive reads were defined as in-frame sequences without a premature stop codon. TCRdb redid the processing of the public reads, applying fastp at Q25 and MiXCR, and retained in-frame beta chains. CDR3 protein duplicates are merged, each entry listing the most common genes and DNA. These V and J calls are TCRdb output, not the study's own analysis. This sample is represented by approximately 77,000 distinct CDR3 sequences; approximately 80% of them were singletons. Approximately 55% of the sample is in the top ten clones.

This entry belongs to a study of tumor and adjacent non-tumor tissue in lung cancer (dated by TCRdb to about 2018). For the wider study: Patients with adenocarcinoma (approximately 12), squamous cell carcinoma (2) and small cell lung cancer (1) were included in the cohort. Around 30 paired specimens, one tumor and one normal lung sample per patient, were profiled by TCRbeta CDR3 sequencing. The study compared bulk TCRbeta repertoires between lung tumor tissue and matched distant non-tumor lung tissue from over 12 lung cancer patients. Among the roughly 15 patients, ages ranged from roughly 31 to 76 years, roughly ten were men and 5 were women, and disease was TNM stage I to III. In total, sequencing yielded over 95 million productive TCRbeta reads, which works out to an average of about 4.17 million reads per sample. What the study reported, not specific to this receptor: The sequencing platform is not named in the methods, and unique molecular identifiers are not mentioned. TCR diversity was significantly higher in younger patients, and higher tumor TCR diversity was associated with shorter overall and disease-free survival. Peripheral blood was not sequenced, so blood TCRbeta repertoires in these lung cancer patients were not examined. Only 15 or so patients were included in the cohort, and the need for larger samples and more detailed clinical data was noted by the authors. Tumor tissue showed significantly higher TCR diversity (inverse Simpson) than normal lung tissue, at around 450 vs 150 (P = 0.0075, Mann-Whitney U test). The top 100 clones made up a significantly larger cumulative share of the repertoire in normal lung than in tumor tissue.

Sequenced: distant non-tumor lung tissue. This receptor was identified in a man in his fifties or sixties with non-small cell lung cancer. In this chain, TRBV6-5 is recombined with TRBJ2-5; the D segment is perhaps TRBD1 or TRBD2, each sharing 5 matched bases. This receptor carries the CDR3 CASSYPGRETQYF. The nucleotides are TGTGCCAGCAGTTACCCGGGGCGAGAGACCCAGTACTTC.